This record concerns one TCR beta chain sequence. No antigen is known for it. CDR3 length: 15 residues. The V and J ends lost 5 bases and 3 bases, in that order; junction bases with no gene match: 5. Germline values: CDR1 MNHEY, CDR2 SVGAGI. Unique molecular identifiers (one per individual cDNA molecule) were attached. TCRdb itself ran the 5' RACE reads through MiXCR, one entry per CDR3 protein. Among approximately 75,000 distinct CDR3 sequences listed, 13% to 15% were seen once. This entry is derived from a study of early T cells in non-severe SARS-CoV-2 infection. Study findings and constraints: Private and CD4 specificities were missed by VDJdb matching, skewed to anti-spike CD8.

The sequence came from an adult who was a healthcare worker with PCR-confirmed SARS-CoV-2 infection or an uninfected control (not recorded which). The chain employs TRBV6-5 and TRBJ2-7; 12 positions agree with TRBD2. The specimen comprised whole blood, sampled at baseline. CDR3 in DNA: TGTGCCAGCAGTCAAGGACTAGCGGGAAACTACGAGCAGTACTTC. Translating it yields CASSQGLAGNYEQYF.